The source of this TCR beta chain is a study of patients and donors after allogeneic stem cell transplantation. Trimming took off 5 bases at V and 4 bases at J, with 14 bases between the two ends. Germline CDR1 is SGHTA and CDR2 is FQGNSA. This CDR3 region has 14 residues. TCRdb called the RT-PCR reads again in MiXCR, with one record for every CDR3 protein. The profile shows over 400,000 distinct CDR3 sequences, roughly 17% of them singletons. The sequenced sample was blood, either unsorted or a sorted T cell fraction (not recorded which). This clonotype was sampled from a human donor who was either an allogeneic HSCT recipient or a stem cell or donor lymphocyte infusion donor (not recorded which). It is not recorded whose cells these are; they may come from a transplant donor. The chain joins TRBV7-2 to TRBJ1-1; D perhaps matches TRBD1 (5 bases). The CDR3 here is CASSRGGLGTEAFF. The CDR3 nucleotides read TGTGCCAGCAGCCGTGGGGGGTTGGGCACTGAAGCTTTCTTT.